This T cell receptor beta chain originates from a study of blood T cell repertoires in COVID-19. Turning to the study itself: The United States, Italy and Spain supplied acute and convalescent COVID-19 samples. PBMCs, B-cell-depleted T cells, or T cells provided the cDNA or gDNA that made up the material.

Methods used by the authors: The assay estimated nucleated cells by amplifying reference gene primers. Libraries were prepared by immunoSEQ multiplex PCR; TCRdb keeps only in-frame clonotypes and omits some of them. That table furnishes V, J and clone size, whereas the DNA furnished D and trimming. Of approximately 90,000 clones listed, around 89% are singletons. This receptor was taken from a man between 60 and 70 years old with acute or convalescent COVID-19. Material: peripheral blood.

CDR3 region: CASGRGDSNQPQHF. CDR3 DNA sequence: TGTGCCAGCGGCCGGGGGGATAGCAATCAGCCCCAGCATTTT. This chain links TRBV6-5 with TRBJ1-5; possibly TRBD1 for D (5 bases). V lost 8 bases and J lost 0, with 11 bases in between. Germline V CDR1 and CDR2: MNHEY, SVGAGI. The CDR3 has 14 residues.